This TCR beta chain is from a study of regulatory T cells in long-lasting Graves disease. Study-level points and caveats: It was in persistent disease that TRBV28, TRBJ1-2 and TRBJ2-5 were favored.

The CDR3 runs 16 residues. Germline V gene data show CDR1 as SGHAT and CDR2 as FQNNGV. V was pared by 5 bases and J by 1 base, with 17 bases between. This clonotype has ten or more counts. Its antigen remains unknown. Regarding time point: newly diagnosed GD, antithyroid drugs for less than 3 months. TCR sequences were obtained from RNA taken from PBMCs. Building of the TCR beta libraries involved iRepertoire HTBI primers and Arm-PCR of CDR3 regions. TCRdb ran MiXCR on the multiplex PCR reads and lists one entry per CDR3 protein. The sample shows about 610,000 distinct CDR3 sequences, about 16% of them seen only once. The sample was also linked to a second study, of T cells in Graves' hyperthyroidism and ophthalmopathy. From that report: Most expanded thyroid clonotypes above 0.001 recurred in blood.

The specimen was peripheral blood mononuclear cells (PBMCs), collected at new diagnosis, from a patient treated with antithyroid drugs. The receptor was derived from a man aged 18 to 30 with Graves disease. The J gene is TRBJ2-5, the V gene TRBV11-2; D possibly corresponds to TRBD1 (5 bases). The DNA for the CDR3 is TGTGCCAGCAGCCTAATTGGTGGACACCGCCAAGAGACCCAGTACTTC. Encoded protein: CASSLIGGHRQETQYF.